This T cell receptor beta chain was profiled in a study of metastatic and nonmetastatic thyroid tumors. Across the study: Comparative analysis of repertoires was undertaken across blood and tumor or nodule tissue obtained from malignant and benign thyroid patients. Study results and caveats: The reported finding was significantly higher TCR beta diversity in malignant thyroid tumors relative to benign nodules, in blood and tumor.

This clone was counted ten times or more. The antigen is unknown. There were no patients who had received any treatment before thyroid surgery. In the original workflow: Clinicopathological groups of papillary thyroid cancer showed CDR3 differences that were used to build a distant-metastasis classifier. Through MiXCR, TCRdb re-clonotyped the PCR reads. These V and J calls are TCRdb output, not the study's own analysis. The sample holds about 37,000 clones; about 14% are singletons and the top ten take around 9.5%. There are 16 residues in the CDR3. CDR1 and CDR2 from the germline V gene are SNHLY and FYNNEI. V shed 1 base and J shed 2 bases, with 15 bases lying between them.

Sequencing was carried out using blood. The sequence came from a female donor with papillary thyroid cancer or a benign thyroid nodule (not recorded which). Some clones in this sample may be carry-over from other donors' samples. The V call is TRBV2, the J call TRBJ2-7; no reliable D call. CDR3 region: CASSEVDKGPPYEQYF. CDR3 sequence (DNA): TGTGCCAGCAGTGAAGTTGACAAGGGCCCCCCCTACGAGCAGTACTTC.